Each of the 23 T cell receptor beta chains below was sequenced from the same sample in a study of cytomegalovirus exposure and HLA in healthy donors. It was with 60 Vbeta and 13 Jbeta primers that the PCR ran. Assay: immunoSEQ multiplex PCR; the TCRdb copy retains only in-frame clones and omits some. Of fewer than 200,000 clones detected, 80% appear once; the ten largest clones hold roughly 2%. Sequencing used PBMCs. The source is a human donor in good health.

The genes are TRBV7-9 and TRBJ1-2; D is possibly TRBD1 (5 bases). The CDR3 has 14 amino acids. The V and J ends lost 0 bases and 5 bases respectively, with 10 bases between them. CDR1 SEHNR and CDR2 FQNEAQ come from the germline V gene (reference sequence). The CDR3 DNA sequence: TGTGCCAGCAGCTTAGCGGGGGGAGGATATGGCTACACCTTC. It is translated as CASSLAGGGYGYTF.

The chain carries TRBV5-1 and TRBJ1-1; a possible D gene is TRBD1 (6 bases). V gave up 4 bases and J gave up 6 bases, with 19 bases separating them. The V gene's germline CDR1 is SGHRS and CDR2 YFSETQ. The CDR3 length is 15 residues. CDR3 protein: CASSPTTGLSPEAFF. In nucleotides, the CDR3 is TGCGCCAGCAGCCCGACTACAGGGCTATCCCCTGAAGCTTTCTTT.

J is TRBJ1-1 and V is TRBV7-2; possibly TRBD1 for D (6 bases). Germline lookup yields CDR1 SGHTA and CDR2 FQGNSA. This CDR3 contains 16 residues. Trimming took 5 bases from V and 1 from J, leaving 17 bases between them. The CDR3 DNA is TGTGCCAGCAGCCCCGGGCGGGGGGCGCGGAACACTGAAGCTTTCTTT. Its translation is CASSPGRGARNTEAFF.

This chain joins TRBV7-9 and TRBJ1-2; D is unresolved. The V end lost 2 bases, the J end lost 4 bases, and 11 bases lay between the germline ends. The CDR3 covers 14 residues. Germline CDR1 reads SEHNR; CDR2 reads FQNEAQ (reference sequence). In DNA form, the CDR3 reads TGTGCCAGCAGCTTAATGAGCAACTTCTATGGCTACACCTTC. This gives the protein CASSLMSNFYGYTF. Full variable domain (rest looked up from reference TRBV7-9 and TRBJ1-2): DTGVSQNPRHKITKRGQNVTFRCDPISEHNRLYWYRQTLGQGPEFLTYFQNEAQLEKSRLLSDRFSAERPKGSFSTLEIQRTEQGDSAMYLCASSLMSNFYGYTFGSGTRLTVV.

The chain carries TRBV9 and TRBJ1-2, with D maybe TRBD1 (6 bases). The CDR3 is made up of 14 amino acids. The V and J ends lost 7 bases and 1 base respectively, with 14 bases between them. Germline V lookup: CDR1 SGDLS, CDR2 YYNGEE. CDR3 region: CASRRTANNYGYTF. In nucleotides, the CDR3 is TGTGCCAGCCGGAGGACAGCTAATAACTATGGCTACACCTTC.

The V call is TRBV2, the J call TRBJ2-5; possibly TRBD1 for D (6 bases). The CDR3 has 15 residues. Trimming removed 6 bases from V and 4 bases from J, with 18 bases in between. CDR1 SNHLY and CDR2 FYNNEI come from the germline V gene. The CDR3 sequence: CASRNRVAQLETQYF. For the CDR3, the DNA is TGTGCCAGCAGAAACAGGGTGGCACAATTAGAGACCCAGTACTTC.

For the CDR3, the DNA is TGTGCCAGCAGCCTGGTGAGGGTGGCTGGCTACACCTTC. Translated, it gives CASSLVRVAGYTF. V usage is TRBV7-9 and J usage is TRBJ1-2; D gene uncertain. The length of the CDR3 is 13 residues. V shed 5 bases and J shed 7 bases, with 14 bases lying between them. The germline V gene encodes CDR1 SEHNR and CDR2 FQNEAQ (reference sequence).

CDR3 sequence (DNA): TGCAGCGTTGCTCCTTCTGTTGGGGGGACTGAAGCTTTCTTT. Its protein product is CSVAPSVGGTEAFF. V gene TRBV29-1 combines with J gene TRBJ1-1; D perhaps matches TRBD1 (5 bases). Germline-derived CDR1 and CDR2 are SQVTM and ANQGSEA. V was shortened by 4 bases and J by 5 bases, with 17 bases between the two germline ends. The CDR3 is made up of 14 amino acids.

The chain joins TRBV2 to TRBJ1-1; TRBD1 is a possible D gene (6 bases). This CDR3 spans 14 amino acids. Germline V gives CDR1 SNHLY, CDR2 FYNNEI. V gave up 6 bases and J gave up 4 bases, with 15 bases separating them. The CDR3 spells CASSRGGGATEAFF. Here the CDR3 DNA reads TGTGCCAGCAGCCGGGGAGGGGGGGCCACTGAAGCTTTCTTT. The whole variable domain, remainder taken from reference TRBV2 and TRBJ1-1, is EPEVTQTPSHQVTQMGQEVILRCVPISNHLYFYWYRQILGQKVEFLVSFYNNEISEKSEIFDDQFSVERPDGSNFTLKIRSTKLEDSAMYFCASSRGGGATEAFFGQGTRLTVV.

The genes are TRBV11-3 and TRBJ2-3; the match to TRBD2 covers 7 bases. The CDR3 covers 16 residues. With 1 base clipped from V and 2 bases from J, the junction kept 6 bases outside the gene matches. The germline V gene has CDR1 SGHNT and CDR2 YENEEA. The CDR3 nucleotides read TGTGCCAGCAGCTTAGGTGGCGGGGGTATCACAGATACGCAGTATTTT. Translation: CASSLGGGGITDTQYF.

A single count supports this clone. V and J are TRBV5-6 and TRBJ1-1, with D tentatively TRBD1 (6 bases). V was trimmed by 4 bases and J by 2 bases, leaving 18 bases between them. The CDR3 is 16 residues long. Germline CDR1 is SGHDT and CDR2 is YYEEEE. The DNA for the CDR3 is TGTGCCAGCAGCACCACAGGGTTAGGGCTAAACACTGAAGCTTTCTTT. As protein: CASSTTGLGLNTEAFF.

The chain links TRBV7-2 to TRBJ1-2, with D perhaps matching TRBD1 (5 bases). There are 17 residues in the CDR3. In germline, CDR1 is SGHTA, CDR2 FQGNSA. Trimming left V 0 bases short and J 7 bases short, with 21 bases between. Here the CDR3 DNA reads TGTGCCAGCAGCTTAGCGCGAGGGGAGGGGCGTCGAGTTGGCTACACCTTC. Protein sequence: CASSLARGEGRRVGYTF.

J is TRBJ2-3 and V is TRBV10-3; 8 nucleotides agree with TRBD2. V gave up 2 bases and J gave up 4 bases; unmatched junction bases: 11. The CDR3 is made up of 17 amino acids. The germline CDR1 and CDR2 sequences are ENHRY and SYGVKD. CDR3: CAISEKVAGGLADTQYF. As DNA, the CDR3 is TGTGCCATCAGTGAGAAGGTTGCGGGGGGTTTGGCAGATACGCAGTATTTT.

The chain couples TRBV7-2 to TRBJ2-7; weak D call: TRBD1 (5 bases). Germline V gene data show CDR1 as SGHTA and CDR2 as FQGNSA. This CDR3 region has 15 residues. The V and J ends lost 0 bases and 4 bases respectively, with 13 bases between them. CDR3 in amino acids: CASSLAGRAPYEQYF. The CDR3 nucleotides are TGTGCCAGCAGCTTAGCGGGCAGGGCCCCGTACGAGCAGTACTTC.

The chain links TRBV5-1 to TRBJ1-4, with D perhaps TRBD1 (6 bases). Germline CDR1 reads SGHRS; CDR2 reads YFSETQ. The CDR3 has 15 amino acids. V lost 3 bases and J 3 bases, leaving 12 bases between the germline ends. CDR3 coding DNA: TGCGCCAGCAGCTGGAAGGGGGGGTCTAATGAAAAACTGTTTTTT. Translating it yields CASSWKGGSNEKLFF. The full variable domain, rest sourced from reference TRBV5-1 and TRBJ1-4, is KAGVTQTPRYLIKTRGQQVTLSCSPISGHRSVSWYQQTPGQGLQFLFEYFSETQRNKGNFPGRFSGRQFSNSRSEMNVSTLELGDSALYLCASSWKGGSNEKLFFGSGTQLSVL.

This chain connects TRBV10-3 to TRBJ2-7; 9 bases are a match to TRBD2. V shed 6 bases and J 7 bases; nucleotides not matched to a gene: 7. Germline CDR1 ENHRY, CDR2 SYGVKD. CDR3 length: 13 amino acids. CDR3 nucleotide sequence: TGTGCCATCAGAGTAGCGGGGGAGGGGGAGCAGTACTTC. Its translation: CAIRVAGEGEQYF.

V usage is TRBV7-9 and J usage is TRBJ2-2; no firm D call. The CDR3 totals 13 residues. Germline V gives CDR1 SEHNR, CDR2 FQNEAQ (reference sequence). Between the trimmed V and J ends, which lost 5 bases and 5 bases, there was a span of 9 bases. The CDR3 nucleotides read TGTGCCAGCAGCCCCCACCAGACCGGGGAGCTGTTTTTT. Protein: CASSPHQTGELFF.

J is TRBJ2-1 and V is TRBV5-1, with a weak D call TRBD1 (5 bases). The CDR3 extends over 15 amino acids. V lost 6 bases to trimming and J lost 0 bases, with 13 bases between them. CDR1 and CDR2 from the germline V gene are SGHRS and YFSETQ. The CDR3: CASTTGESSYNEQFF. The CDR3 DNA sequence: TGCGCCAGCACCACAGGAGAGAGCTCCTACAATGAGCAGTTCTTC.

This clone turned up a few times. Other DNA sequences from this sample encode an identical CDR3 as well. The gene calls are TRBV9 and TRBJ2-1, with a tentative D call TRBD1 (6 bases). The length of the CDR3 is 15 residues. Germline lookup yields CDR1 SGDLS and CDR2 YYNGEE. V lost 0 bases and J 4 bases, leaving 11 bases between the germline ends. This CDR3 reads CASSVAGGPYNEQFF. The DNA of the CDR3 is TGTGCCAGCAGCGTAGCTGGGGGCCCGTACAATGAGCAGTTCTTC.

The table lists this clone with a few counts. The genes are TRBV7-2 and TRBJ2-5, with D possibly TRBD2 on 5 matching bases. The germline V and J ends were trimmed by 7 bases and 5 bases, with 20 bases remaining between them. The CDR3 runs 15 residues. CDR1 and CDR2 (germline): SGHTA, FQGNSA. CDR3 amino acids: CASTAQVGRGETQYF. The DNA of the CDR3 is TGTGCCAGCACCGCCCAGGTTGGGCGCGGGGAGACCCAGTACTTC.

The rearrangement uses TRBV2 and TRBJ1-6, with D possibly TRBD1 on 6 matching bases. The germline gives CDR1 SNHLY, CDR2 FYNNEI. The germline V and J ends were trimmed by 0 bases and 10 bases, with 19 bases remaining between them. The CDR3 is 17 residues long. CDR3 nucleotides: TGTGCCAGCAGTGAAGCCAGGGGAGGGAGGTTAGGATCACCCCTCCACTTT. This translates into CASSEARGGRLGSPLHF.

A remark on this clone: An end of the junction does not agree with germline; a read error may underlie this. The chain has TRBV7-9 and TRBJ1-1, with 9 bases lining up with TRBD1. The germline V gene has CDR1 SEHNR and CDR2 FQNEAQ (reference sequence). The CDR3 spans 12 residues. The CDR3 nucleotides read TGTTCCAGCAGCTGGGACAGGGTGGAAGCTTTCTTT. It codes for CSSSWDRVEAFF.

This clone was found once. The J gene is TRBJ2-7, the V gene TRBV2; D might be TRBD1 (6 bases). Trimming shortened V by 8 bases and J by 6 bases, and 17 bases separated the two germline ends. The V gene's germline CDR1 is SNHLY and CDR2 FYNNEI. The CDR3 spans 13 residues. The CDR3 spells CASGAGTTCEQYF. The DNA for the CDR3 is TGTGCCAGCGGAGCAGGGACAACGTGCGAGCAGTACTTC.